What follows are 22 T cell receptor beta chains derived from one specimen sequenced in a study of blood T cell repertoires in COVID-19. The method was immunoSEQ multiplex PCR; TCRdb's version includes in-frame clones alone and lacks a portion of them. The table has 250,000 to 300,000 clones, around 89% seen once. Sample: peripheral blood. These receptors came from a woman in her sixties with acute or convalescent COVID-19.

Written as DNA, the CDR3 is TGTGCCAGCAGCCTACGGACTAGCGGGTTAATGCGAGAGACCCAGTACTTC. Encoded protein: CASSLRTSGLMRETQYF. This sequence joins TRBV7-8 and TRBJ2-5; 11 nucleotides match TRBD2. The CDR3 consists of 17 residues. The germline V gene has CDR1 SGHVS and CDR2 FQNEAQ. V shed 5 bases, J shed 4 bases, and the junction held 12 bases outside the gene matches.

The chain couples TRBV29-1 to TRBJ2-1; 12 positions match TRBD2. The CDR3 length is 14 residues. Germline CDR1 is SQVTM and CDR2 is ANQGSEA. Unmatched junction bases numbered 7, after V lost 7 bases and J lost 6 bases. The CDR3 coding sequence is TGCAGCGACCGACCTAGCGGGAGGGCCAATGAGCAGTTCTTC. Protein product: CSDRPSGRANEQFF.

V and J are TRBV28 and TRBJ2-7; 8 bases agree with TRBD1. The trim removed 5 bases at V and 2 bases at J, leaving 5 bases unmatched. This CDR3 comprises 14 residues. Germline CDR1 reads MDHEN; CDR2 reads SYDVKM. CDR3: CASSPGTGPYEQYF. DNA of the CDR3: TGTGCCAGCAGTCCCGGGACAGGACCCTACGAGCAGTACTTC. Together with reference TRBV28 and TRBJ2-7, the CDR3 gives the full variable domain: DVKVTQSSRYLVKRTGEKVFLECVQDMDHENMFWYRQDPGLGLRLIYFSYDVKMKEKGDIPEGYSVSREKKERFSLILESASTNQTSMYLCASSPGTGPYEQYFGPGTRLTVT.

This rearrangement joins TRBV5-5 to TRBJ1-3, with TRBD1 matching 8 bases. The germline V gene has CDR1 SGHKS and CDR2 YYEKEE (reference sequence). This CDR3 contains 18 residues. The V and J ends lost 5 bases and 0 bases, in that order; junction bases with no gene match: 13. In DNA, the CDR3 is TGTGCCAGCAGTGGGGGGACAGGCCTCCAGGGCTCTGGAAACACCATATATTTT. Its protein is CASSGGTGLQGSGNTIYF.

The chain carries TRBV7-9 and TRBJ1-2; possibly TRBD1 for D (6 bases). The CDR3 is 12 amino acids. The V end lost 5 bases, the J end lost 4 bases, and 8 bases lay between the germline ends. In germline, CDR1 is SEHNR, CDR2 FQNEAQ (reference sequence). CDR3 sequence: CASSPGVYGYTF. CDR3 bases: TGTGCCAGCAGCCCAGGGGTCTATGGCTACACCTTC.

The CDR3 sequence is CASSFSVPLHF. In nucleotides, the CDR3 is TGTGCCAGCAGTTTTAGCGTACCCCTCCACTTT. The chain combines TRBV28 with TRBJ1-6; D is undetermined. The ends were cut back, 3 bases at V and 12 bases at J, with 6 bases in the middle. The CDR3 is 11 residues long. Germline assignment: CDR1 MDHEN and CDR2 SYDVKM.

The chain employs TRBV4-2 and TRBJ2-7, with 7 bases identical to TRBD2. This CDR3 has 14 amino acids. The germline CDR1 and CDR2 sequences are LGHNA and YNFKEQ. V was pared by 3 bases and J by 0 bases, with 2 bases of the junction left unmatched. The CDR3 coding sequence is TGTGCCAGCAGCCAGGGGGGGAGCTCCTACGAGCAGTACTTC. This codes for CASSQGGSSYEQYF.

The chain links TRBV9 to TRBJ2-7; tentatively, D is TRBD1 (7 bases). The germline V gene has CDR1 SGDLS and CDR2 YYNGEE. The CDR3 runs to 15 residues. V was clipped by 4 bases and J by 2 bases, with 16 bases between them. The CDR3 here is CASSRRTGGAYEQYF. The CDR3 DNA sequence: TGTGCCAGCAGCAGACGGACAGGCGGGGCCTACGAGCAGTACTTC.

This clone came up once. The chain has TRBV28 and TRBJ1-2; 9 bases line up with TRBD1. V shed 8 bases and J 5 bases; nucleotides not matched to a gene: 3. Germline V gene sequence: CDR1 MDHEN, CDR2 SYDVKM. The CDR3 contains 12 residues. For the CDR3, the DNA is TGTGCCAGCTCTGGACAGGGGTATGGCTACACCTTC. It translates to CASSGQGYGYTF.

The J gene is TRBJ2-7, the V gene TRBV28, with TRBD2 identical over 7 bases. The CDR3 covers 14 residues. CDR1 MDHEN and CDR2 SYDVKM come from the germline V gene. The J segment lost 6 bases and the V segment lost 6 bases, leaving 11 bases of the junction unmatched. This CDR3 is CASSPREGRSEQYF. For the CDR3, the DNA is TGTGCCAGCAGCCCCAGGGAGGGGCGAAGCGAGCAGTACTTC.

The chain links TRBV7-8 to TRBJ2-7, with TRBD1 matching 7 bases. Germline CDR1 and CDR2: SGHVS and FQNEAQ. CDR3 size: 14 residues. After removal of 5 bases from V and 1 base from J, the junction contained 5 bases not matched to a gene. The CDR3 region has the DNA TGTGCCAGCAGCCCACGGGACAGATCCTACGAGCAGTACTTC. Protein sequence: CASSPRDRSYEQYF.

The V and J genes are TRBV5-1 and TRBJ2-6, with TRBD1 matching 8 bases. The CDR3 covers 17 residues. Trimming cost V 2 bases and J 2 bases; bases outside gene matches: 6. CDR1 and CDR2 from the germline V gene are SGHRS and YFSETQ. CDR3 DNA: TGCGCCAGCAGCTTCGGGACAGGAGGCACTGGGGCCAACGTCCTGACTTTC. It codes for CASSFGTGGTGANVLTF.

This chain connects TRBV29-1 to TRBJ2-7; 9 nucleotides agree with TRBD1. The germline V gene encodes CDR1 SQVTM and CDR2 ANQGSEA. V shed 8 bases, J shed 2 bases, and the junction held 7 bases outside the gene matches. This CDR3 contains 13 residues. The CDR3 DNA sequence: TGCAGCACTTTAGGGACAGGGACCTACGAGCAGTACTTC. It specifies CSTLGTGTYEQYF.

CDR3 nucleotides: TGTGCCAGCAGCACTTGGGAGTTGGGGGGTGAAGCTTTCTTT. Protein sequence: CASSTWELGGEAFF. The rearrangement uses TRBV28 and TRBJ1-1, with D perhaps matching TRBD1 (5 bases). Trimming left V 6 bases short and J 7 bases short, with 18 bases between. CDR1 is MDHEN, CDR2 SYDVKM, per germline. The CDR3 contains 14 residues.

This clone occurred a few times. The chain combines TRBV7-9 with TRBJ1-6; a possible D gene is TRBD1 (6 bases). The V and J ends lost 5 bases and 10 bases respectively, with 15 bases between them. The CDR3 has 14 residues. Per the germline V gene, CDR1 is SEHNR and CDR2 is FQNEAQ (reference sequence). The CDR3 sequence is CASSPQGFQSPLHF. The CDR3 DNA reads as TGTGCCAGCAGCCCACAGGGTTTTCAATCACCCCTCCACTTT.

V is TRBV7-3 and J is TRBJ1-6, with 7 bases that match TRBD1. V shed 5 bases, J shed 9 bases, and the junction held 7 bases outside the gene matches. The CDR3 spans 14 residues. Germline assignment: CDR1 SGHTA and CDR2 FQGTGA. CDR3 coding DNA: TGTGCCAGCAGCCCAGGGGGTTGGAGTTCACCCCTCCACTTT. This encodes CASSPGGWSSPLHF.

The chain links TRBV12-3 or TRBV12-4 to TRBJ1-1, with D maybe TRBD1 (6 bases). V was cut by 9 bases and J by 4 bases, with 12 bases left in between. This CDR3 has 12 amino acids. CDR3 region: CASNRVGTEAFF. The CDR3 region has the DNA TGTGCCAGTAACAGGGTGGGCACTGAAGCTTTCTTT.

V and J are TRBV19 and TRBJ1-4; 8 bases fit TRBD1. In germline, CDR1 is LNHDA, CDR2 SQIVND (reference sequence). This CDR3 region has 15 residues. Trimming at V came to 4 bases and at J to 5 bases, leaving 6 bases not matched to a gene. The CDR3 bases are TGTGCCAGTAGTACAGACAGGGGTCGGAATGAAAAACTGTTTTTT. Protein sequence: CASSTDRGRNEKLFF.

This clone appeared once. The genes are TRBV29-1 and TRBJ1-1, with 9 bases lining up with TRBD1. Germline V CDR1 and CDR2: SQVTM, ANQGSEA. The trim removed 1 base at V and 9 bases at J, leaving 3 bases unmatched. The CDR3 length is 12 residues. CDR3 nucleotides: TGCAGCGTTGAAGCGGGACAGGGTAAAGCTTTCTTT. Translating gives CSVEAGQGKAFF. Full variable domain (remainder filled in from reference TRBV29-1 and TRBJ1-1): SAVISQKPSRDICQRGTSLTIQCQVDSQVTMMFWYRQQPGQSLTLIATANQGSEATYESGFVIDKFPISRPNLTFSTLTVSNMSPEDSSIYLCSVEAGQGKAFFGQGTRLTVV.

This chain joins TRBV10-3 and TRBJ2-5, with 9 bases fitting TRBD2. Germline lookup yields CDR1 ENHRY and CDR2 SYGVKD. V gave up 3 bases and J gave up 5 bases; unmatched junction bases: 7. The CDR3 totals 15 residues. CDR3 sequence (DNA): TGTGCCATCAGTGAAAGGCTAGCGGGGACCGAGACCCAGTACTTC. Translating gives CAISERLAGTETQYF.

This chain connects TRBV15 to TRBJ1-5, with D perhaps TRBD1 (6 bases). The CDR3 totals 17 residues. V dropped 0 bases and J dropped 1 base, with 13 bases sitting between them. The germline CDR1 and CDR2 sequences are LNHNV and YYDKDF (reference sequence). The CDR3 DNA reads as TGTGCCACCAGCAGAGATATCGGCAGGGGAAGCAATCAGCCCCAGCATTTT. This gives the protein CATSRDIGRGSNQPQHF. Full variable domain (rest looked up from reference TRBV15 and TRBJ1-5): DAMVIQNPRYQVTQFGKPVTLSCSQTLNHNVMYWYQQKSSQAPKLLFHYYDKDFNNEADTPDNFQSRRPNTSFCFLDIRSPGLGDTAMYLCATSRDIGRGSNQPQHFGDGTRLSIL.

The chain recombines TRBV7-8 with TRBJ2-3, with D possibly matching TRBD2 (6 bases). Trimming pared 5 bases from V and 0 bases from J, leaving 9 bases between. This CDR3 has 14 residues. CDR1 is SGHVS, CDR2 FQNEAQ, per germline. This chain's CDR3 is CASSPGTSTDTQYF. The CDR3 DNA is TGTGCCAGCAGCCCGGGGACTAGCACAGATACGCAGTATTTT.